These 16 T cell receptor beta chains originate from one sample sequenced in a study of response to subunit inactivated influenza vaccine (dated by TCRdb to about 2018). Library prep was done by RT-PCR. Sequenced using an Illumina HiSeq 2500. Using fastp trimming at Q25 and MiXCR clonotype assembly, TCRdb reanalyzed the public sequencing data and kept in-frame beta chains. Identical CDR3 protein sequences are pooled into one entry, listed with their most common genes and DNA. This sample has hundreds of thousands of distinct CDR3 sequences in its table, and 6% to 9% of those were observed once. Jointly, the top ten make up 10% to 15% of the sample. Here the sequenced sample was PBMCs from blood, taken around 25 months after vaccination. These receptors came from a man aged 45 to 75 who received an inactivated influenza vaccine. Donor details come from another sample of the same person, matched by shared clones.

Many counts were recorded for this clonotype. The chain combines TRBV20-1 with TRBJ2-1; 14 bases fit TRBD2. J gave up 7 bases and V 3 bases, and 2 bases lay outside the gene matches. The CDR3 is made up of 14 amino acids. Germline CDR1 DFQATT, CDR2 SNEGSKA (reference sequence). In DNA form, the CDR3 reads TGCAGTGCTAGCGGGACTAGCGGGAGTAATGAGCAGTTCTTC. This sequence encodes CSASGTSGSNEQFF.

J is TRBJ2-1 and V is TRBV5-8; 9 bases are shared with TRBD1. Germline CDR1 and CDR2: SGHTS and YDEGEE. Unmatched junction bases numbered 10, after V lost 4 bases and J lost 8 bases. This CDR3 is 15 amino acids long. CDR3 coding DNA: TGTGCCAGCAGCACCGGGACAGGGCGTGGGTATGAGCAGTTCTTC. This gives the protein CASSTGTGRGYEQFF.

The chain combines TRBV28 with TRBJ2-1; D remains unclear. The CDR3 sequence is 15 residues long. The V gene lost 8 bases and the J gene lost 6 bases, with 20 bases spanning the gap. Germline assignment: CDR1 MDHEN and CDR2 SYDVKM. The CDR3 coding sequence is TGTGCCAGCGCTATATTTGCCCGGGCCCTCAATGAGCAGTTCTTC. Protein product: CASAIFARALNEQFF.

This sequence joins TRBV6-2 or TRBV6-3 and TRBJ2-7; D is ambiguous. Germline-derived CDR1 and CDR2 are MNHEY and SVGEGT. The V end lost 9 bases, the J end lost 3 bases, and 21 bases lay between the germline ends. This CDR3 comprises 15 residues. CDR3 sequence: CASSLSQESVYEQYF. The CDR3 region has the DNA TGTGCCAGTTCCCTTTCCCAGGAGTCGGTCTACGAGCAGTACTTC.

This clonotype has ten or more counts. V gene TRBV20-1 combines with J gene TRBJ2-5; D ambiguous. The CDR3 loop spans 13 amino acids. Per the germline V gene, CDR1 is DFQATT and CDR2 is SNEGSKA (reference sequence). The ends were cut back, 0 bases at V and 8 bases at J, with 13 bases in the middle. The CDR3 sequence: CSARESSAVTQYF. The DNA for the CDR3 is TGCAGTGCTAGAGAAAGCAGCGCCGTAACCCAGTACTTC.

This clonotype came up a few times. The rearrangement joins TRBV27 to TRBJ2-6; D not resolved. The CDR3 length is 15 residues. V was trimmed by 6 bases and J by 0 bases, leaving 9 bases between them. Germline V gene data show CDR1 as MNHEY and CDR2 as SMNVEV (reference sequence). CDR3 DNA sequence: TGTGCCAGCAGACTCCAAAGCTCTGGGGCCAACGTCCTGACTTTC. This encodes CASRLQSSGANVLTF.

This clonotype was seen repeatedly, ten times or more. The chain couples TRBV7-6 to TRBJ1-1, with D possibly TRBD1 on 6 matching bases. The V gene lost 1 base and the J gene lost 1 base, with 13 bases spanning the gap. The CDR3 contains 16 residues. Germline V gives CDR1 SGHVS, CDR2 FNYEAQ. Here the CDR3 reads CASSLGGGEENTEAFF. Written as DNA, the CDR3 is TGTGCCAGCAGCTTAGGGGGGGGCGAAGAGAACACTGAAGCTTTCTTT.

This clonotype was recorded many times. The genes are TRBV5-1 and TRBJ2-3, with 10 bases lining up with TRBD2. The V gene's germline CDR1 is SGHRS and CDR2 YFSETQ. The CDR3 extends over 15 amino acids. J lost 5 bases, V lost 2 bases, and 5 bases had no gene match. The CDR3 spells CASSFQRGGEDTQYF. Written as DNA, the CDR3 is TGCGCCAGCAGCTTCCAGCGGGGGGGCGAAGATACGCAGTATTTT.

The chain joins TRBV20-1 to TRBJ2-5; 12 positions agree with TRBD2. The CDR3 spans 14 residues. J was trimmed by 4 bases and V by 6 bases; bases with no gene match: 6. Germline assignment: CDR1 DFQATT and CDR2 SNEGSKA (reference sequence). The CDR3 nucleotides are TGCAGTGCGCCCCTAGCGGGGGGGCGAGAGACCCAGTACTTC. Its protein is CSAPLAGGRETQYF.

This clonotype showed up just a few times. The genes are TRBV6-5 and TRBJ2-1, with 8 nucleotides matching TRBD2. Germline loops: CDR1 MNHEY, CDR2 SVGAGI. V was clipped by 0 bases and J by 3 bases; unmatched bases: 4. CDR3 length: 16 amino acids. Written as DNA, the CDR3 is TGTGCCAGCAGTTACTCGGGACTAGATTTCTACAATGAGCAGTTCTTC. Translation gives CASSYSGLDFYNEQFF.

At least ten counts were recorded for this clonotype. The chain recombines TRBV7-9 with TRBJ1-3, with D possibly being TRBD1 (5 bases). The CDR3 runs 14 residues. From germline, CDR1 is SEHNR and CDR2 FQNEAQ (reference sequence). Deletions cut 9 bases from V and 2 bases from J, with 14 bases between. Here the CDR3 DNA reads TGTGCCAGAATCAGGGAAGCCCCTGGAAACACCATATATTTT. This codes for CARIREAPGNTIYF.

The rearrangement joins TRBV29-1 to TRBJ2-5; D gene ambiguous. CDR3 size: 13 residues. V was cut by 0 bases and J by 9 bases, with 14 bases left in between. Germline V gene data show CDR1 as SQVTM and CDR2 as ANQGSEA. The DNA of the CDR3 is TGCAGCGTTGAAGATAATATCGGCGGATCCCAGTACTTC. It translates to CSVEDNIGGSQYF.

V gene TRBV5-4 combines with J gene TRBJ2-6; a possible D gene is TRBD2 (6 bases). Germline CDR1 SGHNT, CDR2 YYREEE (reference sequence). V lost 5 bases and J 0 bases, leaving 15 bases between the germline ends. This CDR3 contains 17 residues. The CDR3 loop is CASRSGTAVSGANVLTF. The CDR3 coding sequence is TGTGCCAGCAGATCCGGGACTGCTGTCTCTGGGGCCAACGTCCTGACTTTC.

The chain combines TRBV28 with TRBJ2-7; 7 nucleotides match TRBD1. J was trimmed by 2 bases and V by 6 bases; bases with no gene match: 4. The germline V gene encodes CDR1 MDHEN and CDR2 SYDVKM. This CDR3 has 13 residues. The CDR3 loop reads CASRTTGTYEQYF. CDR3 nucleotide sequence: TGTGCCAGCAGGACGACAGGGACCTACGAGCAGTACTTC.

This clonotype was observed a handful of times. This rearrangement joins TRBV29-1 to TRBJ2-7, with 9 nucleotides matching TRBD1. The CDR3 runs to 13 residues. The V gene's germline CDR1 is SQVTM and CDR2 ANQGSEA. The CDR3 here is CIRRDRDSYEQYF. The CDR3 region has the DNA TGCATACGGCGGGACAGGGACTCCTACGAGCAGTACTTC.

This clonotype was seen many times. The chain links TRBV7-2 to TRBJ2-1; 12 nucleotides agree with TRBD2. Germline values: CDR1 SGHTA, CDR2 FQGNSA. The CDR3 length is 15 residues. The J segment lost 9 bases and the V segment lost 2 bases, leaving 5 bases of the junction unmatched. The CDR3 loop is CASSLLTSGGIEQFF. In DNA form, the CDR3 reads TGTGCCAGCAGCTTATTGACTAGCGGGGGTATTGAGCAGTTCTTC. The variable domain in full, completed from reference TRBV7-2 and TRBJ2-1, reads GAGVSQSPSNKVTEKGKDVELRCDPISGHTALYWYRQSLGQGLEFLIYFQGNSAPDKSGLPSDRFSAERTGGSVSTLTIQRTQQEDSAVYLCASSLLTSGGIEQFFGPGTRLTVL.